The rows below give T cell receptor beta chains drawn from one sample of a study of blood T cells in healthy people across ages. Via MiXCR, TCRdb re-called the 5' RACE reads, giving one row per CDR3 protein. In the table there are 600,000 or so distinct CDR3 sequences, about 28% of which are singletons. Sequenced material: blood. These TCRs come from a woman of 80 years or more in good health. CDR3s include the opening cysteine and the closing phenylalanine or tryptophan. Each record gives: clone size, V gene, D gene, CDR3 length, J gene, CDR3 protein, CDR3 DNA. The D gene is left open where the match is weak. Size tells how often a clone was seen (once, few, many) or the class of an expanded clone, and some rows leave it out.

abundance: few
v_gene: TRBV5-1
d_gene: NA
len: 13
j_gene: TRBJ1-1
CDR3aa: CASSFGKDTEAFF
CDR3nt: TGCGCCAGCAGCTTCGGGAAGGACACTGAAGCTTTCTTT

abundance: NA
v_gene: TRBV30
d_gene: NA
len: 14
j_gene: TRBJ1-1
CDR3aa: CAWSHGTANTEAFF
CDR3nt: TGTGCCTGGAGCCACGGGACGGCGAACACTGAAGCTTTCTTT

abundance: many
v_gene: TRBV6-2/TRBV6-3
d_gene: NA
len: 12
j_gene: TRBJ2-5
CDR3aa: CASRWGTKTQYF
CDR3nt: TGTGCCAGCAGATGGGGGACGAAGACCCAGTACTTC

abundance: NA
v_gene: TRBV9
d_gene: TRBD1
len: 14
j_gene: TRBJ1-1
CDR3aa: CASSVAGTDTEAFF
CDR3nt: TGTGCCAGCAGCGTAGCCGGGACAGACACTGAAGCTTTCTTT

abundance: many
v_gene: TRBV5-1
d_gene: TRBD1
len: 14
j_gene: TRBJ1-1
CDR3aa: CASSPTGGGTEAFF
CDR3nt: TGCGCCAGCAGCCCGACAGGGGGGGGGACTGAAGCTTTCTTT

abundance: many
v_gene: TRBV5-1
d_gene: NA
len: 14
j_gene: TRBJ2-3
CDR3aa: CASSDRVSGDTQYF
CDR3nt: TGCGCCAGCAGCGACCGGGTCTCTGGAGATACGCAGTATTTT

abundance: few
v_gene: TRBV27
d_gene: NA
len: 15
j_gene: TRBJ2-5
CDR3aa: CASSLSGPRDNEQYF
CDR3nt: TGTGCCAGCAGTTTATCCGGGCCAAGAGACAATGAGCAGTACTTC

abundance: many
v_gene: TRBV27
d_gene: TRBD1
len: 13
j_gene: TRBJ1-2
CDR3aa: CASRRPGGYGYTF
CDR3nt: TGTGCCAGCAGAAGGCCAGGGGGCTATGGCTACACCTTC

abundance: many
v_gene: TRBV5-1
d_gene: NA
len: 12
j_gene: TRBJ2-7
CDR3aa: CASSSSTYEQYF
CDR3nt: TGCGCCAGCAGCTCCAGTACCTACGAGCAGTACTTC

abundance: many
v_gene: TRBV15
d_gene: TRBD2
len: 18
j_gene: TRBJ2-1
CDR3aa: CATSSTGTSGGLYNEQFF
CDR3nt: TGTGCCACCAGCAGCACCGGGACTAGCGGGGGGCTCTACAATGAGCAGTTCTTC